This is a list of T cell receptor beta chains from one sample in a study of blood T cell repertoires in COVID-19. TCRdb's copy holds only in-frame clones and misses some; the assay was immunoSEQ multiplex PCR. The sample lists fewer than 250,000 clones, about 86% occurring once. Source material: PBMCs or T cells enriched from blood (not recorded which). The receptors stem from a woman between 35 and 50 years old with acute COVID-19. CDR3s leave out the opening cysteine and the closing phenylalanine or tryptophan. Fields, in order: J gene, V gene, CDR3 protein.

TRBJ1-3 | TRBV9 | ASSGRTGATGNTIY
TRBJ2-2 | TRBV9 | ASSPPAGPSSSGARGELF
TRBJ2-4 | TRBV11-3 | ASSLAETLGRTKNIQY
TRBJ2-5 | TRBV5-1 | ASSHPFGQGYETQY
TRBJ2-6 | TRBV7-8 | ASSSGLGANVLT
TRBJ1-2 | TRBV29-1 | SFVALLTGIGYT
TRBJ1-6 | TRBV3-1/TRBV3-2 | ASGAGGNSPLH
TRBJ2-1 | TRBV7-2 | ASSASQGVVAPEQF
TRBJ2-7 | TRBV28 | ASLSRLPGSEQY
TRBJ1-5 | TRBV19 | ATSRLDRGNNQPQH